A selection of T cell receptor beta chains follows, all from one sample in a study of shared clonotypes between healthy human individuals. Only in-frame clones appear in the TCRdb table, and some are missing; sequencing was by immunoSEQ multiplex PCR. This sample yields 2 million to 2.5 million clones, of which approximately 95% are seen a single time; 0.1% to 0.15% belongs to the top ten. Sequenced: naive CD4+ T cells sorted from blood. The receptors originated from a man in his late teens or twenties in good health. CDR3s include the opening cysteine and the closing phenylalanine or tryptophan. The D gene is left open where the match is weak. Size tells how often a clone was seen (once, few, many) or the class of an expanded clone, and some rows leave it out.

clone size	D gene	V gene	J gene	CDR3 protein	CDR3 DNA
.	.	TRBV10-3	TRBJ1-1	CAISEPGGLVYAFF	TGTGCCATCAGTGAGCCGGGAGGCCTAGTCTACGCTTTCTTT
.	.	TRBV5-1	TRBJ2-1	CASSLDLAAYNEQFF	TGCGCCAGCAGCTTGGACTTGGCGGCCTACAATGAGCAGTTCTTC
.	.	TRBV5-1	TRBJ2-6	CASRLIPGPSAGANVLTF	TGCGCCAGCCGATTAATTCCGGGCCCCTCCGCTGGGGCCAACGTCCTGACTTTC
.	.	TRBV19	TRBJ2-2	CASRPQTGELFF	TGTGCCAGCAGACCCCAGACCGGGGAGCTGTTTTTT
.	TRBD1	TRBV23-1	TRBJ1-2	CASSQRTGGYTF	TGCGCCAGCAGTCAGAGGACAGGTGGCTACACCTTC
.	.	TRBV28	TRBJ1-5	CASSLPAQPQHF	TGTGCCAGCAGCCTCCCCGCCCAGCCCCAGCATTTT
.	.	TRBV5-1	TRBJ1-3	CASSLDGGFSGNTIYF	TGCGCCAGCAGCTTGGATGGAGGGTTCTCTGGAAACACCATATATTTT
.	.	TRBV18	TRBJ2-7	CASSPYRDSYEQYF	TGTGCCAGCTCACCCTACAGGGATTCGTACGAGCAGTACTTC
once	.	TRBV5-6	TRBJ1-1	CASSLAGGATEAFF	TGTGCCAGCAGCTTGGCCGGGGGTGCCACTGAAGCTTTCTTT
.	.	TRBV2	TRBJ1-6	CASSNIRGLRDSPLHF	TGTGCCAGCAGTAACATCCGGGGACTCCGCGATTCACCCCTCCACTTT
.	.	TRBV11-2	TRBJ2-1	CASSSSGAREQFF	TGTGCCAGCAGCTCCTCCGGGGCGCGGGAGCAGTTCTTC
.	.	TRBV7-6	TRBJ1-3	CASSDRGRNTIYF	TGTGCCAGCAGCGATAGAGGGAGAAACACCATATATTTT
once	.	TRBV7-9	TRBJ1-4	CASSSGLTNEKLFF	TGTGCCAGCAGCTCGGGGCTGACTAATGAAAAACTGTTTTTT
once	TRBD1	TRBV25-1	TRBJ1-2	CASRQGAITGYTF	TGTGCCAGCAGACAGGGGGCGATTACCGGCTACACCTTC
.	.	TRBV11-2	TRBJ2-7	CASSSLRGGGEQYF	TGTGCCAGCAGCTCTCTGAGGGGGGGAGGCGAGCAGTACTTC
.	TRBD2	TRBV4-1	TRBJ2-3	CASSLGRGAGVGTDTQYF	TGCGCCAGCAGCCTAGGGAGGGGAGCGGGGGTCGGCACAGATACGCAGTATTTT
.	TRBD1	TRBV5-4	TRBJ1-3	CASSPGTGASGNTIYF	TGTGCCAGCAGCCCAGGGACAGGGGCCTCTGGAAACACCATATATTTT
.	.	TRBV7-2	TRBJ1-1	CASSLLTRGNTEAFF	TGTGCCAGCAGCTTACTAACAAGGGGGAACACTGAAGCTTTCTTT
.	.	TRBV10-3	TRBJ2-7	CAISEGGPTYEQYF	TGTGCCATCAGTGAGGGCGGGCCGACCTACGAGCAGTACTTC
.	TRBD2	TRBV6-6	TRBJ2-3	CASSFLAGIGDTQYF	TGTGCCAGCAGCTTTCTAGCGGGAATAGGAGATACGCAGTATTTT